This TCR beta chain emerged from a study of blood T cell repertoires in COVID-19. Looking at the study overall: Specimens from acute and convalescent COVID-19 originated in the United States, Italy and Spain.

The assay was immunoSEQ multiplex PCR, and TCRdb's table has in-frame clones only and misses some. The repertoire holds 190,000 or so clones, with around 79% as singletons. V was trimmed by 5 bases and J by 3 bases, leaving 20 bases between them. The germline gives CDR1 LNHDA, CDR2 SQIVND (reference sequence). This CDR3 spans 17 amino acids. The sample comprised peripheral blood. This TCR was sampled from a man over 45 who had recovered from COVID-19. J is TRBJ1-3 and V is TRBV19; maybe TRBD1 (6 bases). This CDR3 reads CASSPGARPIFGNTIYF. CDR3 in DNA: TGTGCCAGTAGTCCAGGGGCCAGGCCCATCTTTGGAAACACCATATATTTT.